This TCR beta chain stems from a study of CD8 T cells in Susac syndrome. General study findings and limits: TCR sequencing and HLA analysis covered a relatively small number of individuals.

Germline V lookup: CDR1 GTSNPN, CDR2 SVGIG (reference sequence). V gave up 0 bases and J gave up 7 bases; unmatched junction bases: 10. CDR3 length equals 16 residues. An amount of RNA that ranged from about 0.45 to 1 ug was reverse transcribed with random hexamers. immunoSEQ multiplex PCR amplified TCR beta CDR3 across 54 Vbeta, 13 Jbeta. TCRdb reprocessed the immunoSEQ multiplex PCR reads with MiXCR, giving one entry per CDR3 protein. The table includes 110,000 or so distinct CDR3 sequences, 85% to 95% detected once. In regard to this clonotype: Its antigen is unknown.

This sequence joins TRBV30 and TRBJ1-4, with 8 positions matching TRBD1. Sequenced sample: CD4+ T cells from PBMCs. This TCR was sampled from a human donor with multiple sclerosis. The CDR3 spells CAWSVPSTGDAEKLFF. The CDR3 nucleotides read TGTGCCTGGAGTGTCCCATCGACAGGGGACGCTGAAAAACTGTTTTTT.